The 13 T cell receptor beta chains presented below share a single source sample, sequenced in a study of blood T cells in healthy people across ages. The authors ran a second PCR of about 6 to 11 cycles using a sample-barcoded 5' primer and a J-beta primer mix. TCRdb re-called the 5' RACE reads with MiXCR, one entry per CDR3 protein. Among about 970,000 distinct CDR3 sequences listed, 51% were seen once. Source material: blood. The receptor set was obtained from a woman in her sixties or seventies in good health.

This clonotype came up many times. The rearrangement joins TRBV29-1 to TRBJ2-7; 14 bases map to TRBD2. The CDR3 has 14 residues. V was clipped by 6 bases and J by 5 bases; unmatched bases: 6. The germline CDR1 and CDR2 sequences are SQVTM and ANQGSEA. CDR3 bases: TGCAGCGTAGCCGGGACTAGCGGGAGCAACGAGCAGTACTTC. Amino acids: CSVAGTSGSNEQYF.

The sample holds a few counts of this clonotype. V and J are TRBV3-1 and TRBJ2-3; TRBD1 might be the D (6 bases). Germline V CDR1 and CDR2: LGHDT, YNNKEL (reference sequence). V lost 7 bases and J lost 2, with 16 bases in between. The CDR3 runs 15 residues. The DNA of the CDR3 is TGTGCCAGCACCGCCAGGGGTTCAAACACAGATACGCAGTATTTT. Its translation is CASTARGSNTDTQYF.

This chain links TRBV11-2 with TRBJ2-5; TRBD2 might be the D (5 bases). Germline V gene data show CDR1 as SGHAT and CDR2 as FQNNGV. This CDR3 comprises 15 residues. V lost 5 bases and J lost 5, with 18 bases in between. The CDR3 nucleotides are TGTGCCAGCAGCCCACACGCTGGCGGGTTGGAGACCCAGTACTTC. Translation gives CASSPHAGGLETQYF.

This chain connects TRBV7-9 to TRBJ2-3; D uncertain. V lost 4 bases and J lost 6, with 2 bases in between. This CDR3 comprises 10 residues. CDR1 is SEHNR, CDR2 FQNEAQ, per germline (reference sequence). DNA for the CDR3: TGTGCCAGCAGCTGGGATACGCAGTATTTT. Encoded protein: CASSWDTQYF.

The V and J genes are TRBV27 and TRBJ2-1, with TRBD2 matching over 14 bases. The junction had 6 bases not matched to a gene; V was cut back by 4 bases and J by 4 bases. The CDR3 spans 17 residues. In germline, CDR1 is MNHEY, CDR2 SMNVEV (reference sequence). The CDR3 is CASSSTGLAGVYNEQFF. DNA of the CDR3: TGTGCCAGCAGTTCTACGGGACTAGCGGGAGTGTACAATGAGCAGTTCTTC.

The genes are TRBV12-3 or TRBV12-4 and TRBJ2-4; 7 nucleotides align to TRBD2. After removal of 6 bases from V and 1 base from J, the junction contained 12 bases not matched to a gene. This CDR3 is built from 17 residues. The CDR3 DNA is TGTGCCAGCAGCTCTGGGGAGGGAACCTTCGCCAAAAACATTCAGTACTTC. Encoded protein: CASSSGEGTFAKNIQYF.

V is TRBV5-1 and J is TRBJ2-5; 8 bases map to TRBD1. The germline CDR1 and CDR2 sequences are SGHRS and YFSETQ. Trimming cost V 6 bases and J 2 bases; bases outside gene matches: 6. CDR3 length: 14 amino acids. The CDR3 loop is CASTQGALQETQYF. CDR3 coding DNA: TGCGCCAGCACCCAGGGGGCACTTCAAGAGACCCAGTACTTC.

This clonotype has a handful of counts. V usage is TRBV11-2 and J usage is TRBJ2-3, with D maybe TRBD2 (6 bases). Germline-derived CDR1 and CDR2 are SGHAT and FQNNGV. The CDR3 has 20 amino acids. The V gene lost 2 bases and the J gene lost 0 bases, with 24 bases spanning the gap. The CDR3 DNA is TGTGCCAGCAGCTTAAGGGCGAGGGGCGAGCGGGCCGCTAGCACAGATACGCAGTATTTT. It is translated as CASSLRARGERAASTDTQYF.

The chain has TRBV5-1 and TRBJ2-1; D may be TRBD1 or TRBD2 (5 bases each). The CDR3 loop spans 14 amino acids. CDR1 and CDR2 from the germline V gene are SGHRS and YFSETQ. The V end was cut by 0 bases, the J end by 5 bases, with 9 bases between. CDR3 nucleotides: TGCGCCAGCAGCTTGGGGGACGCCAACAATGAGCAGTTCTTC. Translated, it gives CASSLGDANNEQFF.

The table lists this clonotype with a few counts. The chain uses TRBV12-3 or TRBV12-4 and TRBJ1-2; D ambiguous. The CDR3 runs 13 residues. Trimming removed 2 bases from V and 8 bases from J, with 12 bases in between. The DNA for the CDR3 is TGTGCCAGCAGTTTATCCTTGAGCGGAGGCTACACCTTC. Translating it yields CASSLSLSGGYTF.

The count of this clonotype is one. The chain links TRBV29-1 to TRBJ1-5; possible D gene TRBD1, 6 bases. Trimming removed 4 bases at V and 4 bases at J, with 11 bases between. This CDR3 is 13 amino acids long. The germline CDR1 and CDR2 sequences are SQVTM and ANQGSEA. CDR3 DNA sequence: TGCAGCGTTGGGGACACTCTTAATCAGCCCCAGCATTTT. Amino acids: CSVGDTLNQPQHF. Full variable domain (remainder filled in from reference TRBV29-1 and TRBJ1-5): SAVISQKPSRDICQRGTSLTIQCQVDSQVTMMFWYRQQPGQSLTLIATANQGSEATYESGFVIDKFPISRPNLTFSTLTVSNMSPEDSSIYLCSVGDTLNQPQHFGDGTRLSIL.

Here the CDR3 DNA reads TGTGCCAGCAGGGGGGGACAAACCAATCAGCCCCAGCATTTT. Protein: CASRGGQTNQPQHF. This chain joins TRBV28 and TRBJ1-5; a weak D match, TRBD1 (6 bases). V lost 6 bases to trimming and J lost 3 bases, with 12 bases between them. The CDR3 is made up of 14 amino acids. Germline assignment: CDR1 MDHEN and CDR2 SYDVKM.

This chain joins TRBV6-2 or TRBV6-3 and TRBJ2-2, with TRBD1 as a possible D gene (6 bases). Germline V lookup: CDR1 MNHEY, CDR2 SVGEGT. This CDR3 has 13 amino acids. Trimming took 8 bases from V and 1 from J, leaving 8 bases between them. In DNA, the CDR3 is TGTGCCAGCCTGGGACAGAACACCGGGGAGCTGTTTTTT. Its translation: CASLGQNTGELFF.